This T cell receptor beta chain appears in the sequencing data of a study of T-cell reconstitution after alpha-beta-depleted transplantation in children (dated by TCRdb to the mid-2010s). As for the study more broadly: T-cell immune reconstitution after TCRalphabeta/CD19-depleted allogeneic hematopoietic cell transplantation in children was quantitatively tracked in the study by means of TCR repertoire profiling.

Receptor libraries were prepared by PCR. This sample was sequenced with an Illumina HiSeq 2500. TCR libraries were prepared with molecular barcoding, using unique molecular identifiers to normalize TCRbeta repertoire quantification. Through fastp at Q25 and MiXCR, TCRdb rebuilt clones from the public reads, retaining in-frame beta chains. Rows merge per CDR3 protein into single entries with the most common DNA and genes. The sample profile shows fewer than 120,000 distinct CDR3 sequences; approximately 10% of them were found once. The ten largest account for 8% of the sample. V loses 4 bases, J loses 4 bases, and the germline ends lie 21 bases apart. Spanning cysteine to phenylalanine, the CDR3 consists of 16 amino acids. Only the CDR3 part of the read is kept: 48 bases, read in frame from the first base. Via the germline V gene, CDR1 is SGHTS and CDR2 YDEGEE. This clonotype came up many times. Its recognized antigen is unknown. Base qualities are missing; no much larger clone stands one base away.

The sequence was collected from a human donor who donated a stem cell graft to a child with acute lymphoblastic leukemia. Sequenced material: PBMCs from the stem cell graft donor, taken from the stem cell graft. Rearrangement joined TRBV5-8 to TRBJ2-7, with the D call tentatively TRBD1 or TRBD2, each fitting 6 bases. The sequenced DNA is TGTGCCAGCAGCCTGGAGGGGGTGGAGGGATCTTACGAGCAGTACTTC. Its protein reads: CASSLEGVEGSYEQYF. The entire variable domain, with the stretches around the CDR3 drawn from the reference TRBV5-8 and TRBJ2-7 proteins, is EAGVTQSPTHLIKTRGQQATLRCSPISGHTSVYWYQQALGLGLQFLLWYDEGEERNRGNFPPRFSGRQFPNYSSELNVNALELEDSALYLCASSLEGVEGSYEQYFGPGTRLTVT.